This TCR beta chain was captured in a study of cytomegalovirus exposure and HLA in healthy donors. Overall study context: One earlier analysis, a look at 200 million or so T cells, found 100 million to 130 million unique TCR beta sequences.

PCR amplification relied on 60 Vbeta primers (plus 13 Jbeta primers). Sequenced by immunoSEQ multiplex PCR; TCRdb stores in-frame clones only, minus some. The table includes tens of thousands of clones, about 80% detected once. This CDR3 contains 13 residues. Between the trimmed V and J ends, which lost 5 bases and 3 bases, there was a span of 7 bases. The germline gives CDR1 SGHAT, CDR2 FQNNGV. Findings and caveats of the study: A missense variant in DCLRE1C was later tied to TCR beta V- and J-gene trimming.

Concerning this clone itself: The antigen is undetermined.

The source is a man aged 50 or older in good health and CMV-seronegative. The specimen sequenced was PBMCs. The chain couples TRBV11-2 to TRBJ1-4; D is possibly TRBD1 (5 bases). CDR3 loop: CASSRDSNEKLFF. CDR3 DNA sequence: TGTGCCAGCAGCCGGGACTCTAATGAAAAACTGTTTTTT.